This T cell receptor (beta chain) was captured by sequencing in a study of beta chain features in type 1 diabetes. Expressed TCRB transcripts got sequenced, as all isolated RNA was reverse transcribed. This table comes from immunoSEQ multiplex PCR, and its TCRdb copy is limited to in-frame clones, with some not included. The sample lists 600,000 to 700,000 clones, around an eighth occurring once. Whole-study results and caveats: Junctions at VDJ sites from type 1 diabetes patients had fewer insertions and more deletions. There was a possibility that cDNA sequencing over-represented cells with high TCR expression. For patients, the naive, central memory and Treg TCRB repertoires appeared more alike than for healthy donors. Shorter TCRB CDR3s, moderately but significantly so, were found in Type 1 diabetes patients in all four CD4+ subsets.

In this sample, this clone turned up a few times. The antigen is not known. This CDR3 is built from 16 residues. V gave up 1 base and J gave up 8 bases; unmatched junction bases: 6. Per germline, CDR1 SGHTA and CDR2 FQGNSA. Sorted populations were all over 98% pure. This TCR was recovered from a man aged 30 to 45 with type 1 diabetes. Sequences were obtained from naive CD4+ T cells from blood. The chain has TRBV7-2 and TRBJ2-3, with 13 bases matching TRBD2. CDR3 in amino acids: CASSLVLAGGLGTQYF. As DNA, the CDR3 is TGTGCCAGCAGCTTAGTACTAGCGGGGGGGCTAGGTACGCAGTATTTT.